The present T cell receptor beta chain was sequenced within a study of control samples from healthy donors and cancer patients (dated by TCRdb to the early 2020s). Trimming removed 3 bases from V and 1 base from J, leaving 8 bases between the germline ends. Sequences LNHDA (CDR1) and SQIVND (CDR2) are obtained from the germline V gene (reference sequence). Including cysteine and phenylalanine, the CDR3 has 14 amino acids. The CDR3 DNA has 42 bases and is translated from base 1. The library was prepared using the immunoSEQ multiplex PCR assay. What TCRdb holds here is the immuneACCESS table cut down to in-frame rearrangements. Part of the clones is not present; checked against another copy, under half of the missing clones reflect an unresolved V gene, and the others are unexplained. Across this sample there are about 160,000 clones, with 85% to 90% seen only once. Jointly, the top ten make up more than 10% of the sample.

Turning to this clone: Which antigen it targets is not known. Base qualities were left out, and no much larger clone turns up one base away.

The sample consisted of blood. The receptor was derived from a man aged 30 to 39 in good health. The V and J genes are TRBV19 and TRBJ2-3; the D gene lacks a confident call. The CDR3 is CASSMTARTDTQYF. The base sequence is TGTGCCAGTAGTATGACTGCCCGCACAGATACGCAGTATTTT.